This T cell receptor beta chain came from a study of blood T cell repertoires in COVID-19. The CDR3 extends over 16 amino acids. Germline V gene sequence: CDR1 MNHEY, CDR2 SMNVEV (reference sequence). With 2 bases removed from V and 1 base from J, the gap between germline ends came to 12 bases. TCRdb's table, derived via immunoSEQ multiplex PCR, lists solely in-frame clones and lacks some. Among 200,000 to 250,000 clones listed, 84% were seen once. The clonotype comes from a woman in her thirties or forties who had recovered from COVID-19. The gene calls are TRBV27 and TRBJ2-1, with D unresolved. The sample taken for sequencing was PBMCs or T cells enriched from blood (not recorded which). CDR3 protein: CASSLTRSLSYNEQFF. As DNA, the CDR3 is TGTGCCAGCAGTTTAACGCGGTCATTATCCTACAATGAGCAGTTCTTC.